This TCR beta chain was identified in a study of Ad26.COV2.S vaccination and SARS-CoV-2 variants. Study context: By the intramuscular route, Ad26.COV2.S was given once, or twice 56 days apart.

The CDR3 consists of 15 residues. The V gene lost 0 bases and the J gene lost 4 bases, with 12 bases spanning the gap. CDR1 SGHTA and CDR2 FQGNSA come from the germline V gene. Study-wide findings and caveats: Using TCR breadth and depth analyses may have led to underestimated total T cell responses.

This clone was seen more than once but under ten times. No antigen is known for it. At the DNA level, this CDR3 is encoded by other sequences in the same sample as well. The treatment is: 19 received Ad26.COV2.S at low or high dose, single or two shots; about 5 received placebo; per-sample allocation not given. Collection of samples fell on day 63 after the first vaccine or placebo injection. The shot given was an Ad26 vector that makes Wuhan-strain SARS-CoV-2 spike. Measured with immunoSEQ multiplex PCR; TCRdb has only the in-frame clones, and not every one. In the table there are some 520,000 clones, about 83% of which are singletons.

V is TRBV7-2 and J is TRBJ1-1, with a weak D call TRBD1 (6 bases). Source: peripheral blood, taken in a trial of Ad26.COV2.S vaccine versus placebo. This sequence originates from a person aged 18 to 65 who received the Ad26.COV2.S COVID-19 vaccine or a placebo. CDR3 nucleotides: TGTGCCAGCAGCTTAGCTGGGGGCGGTGGCACTGAAGCTTTCTTT. It translates to CASSLAGGGGTEAFF. Together with reference TRBV7-2 and TRBJ1-1, the CDR3 gives the full variable domain: GAGVSQSPSNKVTEKGKDVELRCDPISGHTALYWYRQSLGQGLEFLIYFQGNSAPDKSGLPSDRFSAERTGGSVSTLTIQRTQQEDSAVYLCASSLAGGGGTEAFFGQGTRLTVV.